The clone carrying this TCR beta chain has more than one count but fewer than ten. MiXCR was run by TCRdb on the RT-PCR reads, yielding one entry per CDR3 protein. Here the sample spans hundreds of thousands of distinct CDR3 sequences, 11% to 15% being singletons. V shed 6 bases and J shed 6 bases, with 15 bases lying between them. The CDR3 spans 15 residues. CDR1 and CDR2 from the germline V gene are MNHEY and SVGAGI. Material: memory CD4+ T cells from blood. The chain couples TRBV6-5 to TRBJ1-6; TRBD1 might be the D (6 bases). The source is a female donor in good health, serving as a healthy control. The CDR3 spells CASRSTGMANSPLHF. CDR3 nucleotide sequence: TGTGCCAGCAGGAGTACAGGGATGGCTAATTCACCCCTCCACTTT.